This TCR beta chain was recovered during a study of response to subunit inactivated influenza vaccine. With regard to this clonotype: Antigen: not known.

The germline gives CDR1 MDHEN, CDR2 SYDVKM. Trimming at V came to 6 bases and at J to 2 bases, leaving 9 bases not matched to a gene. The CDR3 loop spans 15 amino acids. Study-wide results and limits: It was the authors' suggestion that each seasonal influenza vaccination recruits few new T cells.

Using its own MiXCR run on the RT-PCR reads, TCRdb lists one record per CDR3 protein. Of about 570,000 distinct CDR3 sequences in the sample, over 9.5% are singletons; the top ten hold about 10%. The sample was PBMCs from blood, taken on the day of vaccination. This receptor was obtained from a man aged 45-60 years who received an inactivated influenza vaccine. This chain links TRBV28 with TRBJ2-7, with 8 bases identical to TRBD1. CDR3 protein: CASRSTGTGTYEQYF. The DNA of the CDR3 is TGTGCCAGCAGATCTACCGGGACAGGAACCTACGAGCAGTACTTC.